One and the same sample provided the 10 T cell receptor beta chains below, sequenced in a study of spatial heterogeneity in lung cancer. Overall study results and limits: In tumors, expanded intratumoral alpha and beta TCR counts tracked mutation counts.

Each CDR3 protein is one row after TCRdb ran MiXCR on the 5' RACE reads. The data contain 7,200 or so distinct CDR3 sequences, more than 10% of them singletons. Time point of the sample: sample taken at primary tumor resection. These TCRs are of unknown antigen specificity. The specimen comprised lung tumor tissue, sampled at surgery. Receptor source: a male donor with early-stage non-small cell lung cancer.

This clonotype was seen ten or more times. The chain uses TRBV10-1 and TRBJ1-1; D gene unclear. The CDR3 is 15 residues long. V lost 0 bases and J 5 bases, leaving 13 bases between the germline ends. The germline V gene encodes CDR1 WNHNN and CDR2 SYGVQD (reference sequence). CDR3 sequence: CASSESRVAGTEAFF. As DNA, the CDR3 is TGCGCCAGCAGTGAGTCTAGGGTGGCCGGGACTGAAGCTTTCTTT.

This clonotype rates as medium-sized. V usage is TRBV20-1 and J usage is TRBJ2-3, with TRBD2 matching 7 bases. CDR1 and CDR2 from the germline V gene are DFQATT and SNEGSKA (reference sequence). Trimming took 5 bases from V and 2 from J; bases not matched to a gene: 7. The CDR3 length is 14 residues. The CDR3 is CSAGSGTNTDTQYF. For the CDR3, the DNA is TGCAGTGCTGGGAGCGGGACCAACACAGATACGCAGTATTTT.

The table lists this clonotype with many counts. The gene calls are TRBV7-9 and TRBJ2-5; no definite D call. The CDR3 has 14 amino acids. V was clipped by 6 bases and J by 2 bases, with 13 bases between them. The germline gives CDR1 SEHNR, CDR2 FQNEAQ (reference sequence). This chain's CDR3 is CASSLYAGQETQYF. The DNA of the CDR3 is TGTGCCAGCAGTCTATACGCAGGTCAAGAGACCCAGTACTTC.

This clonotype was seen ten or more times. This chain connects TRBV30 to TRBJ1-1; D may be TRBD1 (6 bases). Germline values: CDR1 GTSNPN, CDR2 SVGIG (reference sequence). The CDR3 loop spans 13 amino acids. With 2 bases removed from V and 3 bases from J, the gap between germline ends came to 10 bases. CDR3: CAWSLDSYTEAFF. Written as DNA, the CDR3 is TGTGCCTGGAGTCTGGACAGCTACACTGAAGCTTTCTTT.

This clonotype has ten or more counts. The chain is built from TRBV20-1 and TRBJ2-1; 9 bases line up with TRBD2. Germline assignment: CDR1 DFQATT and CDR2 SNEGSKA (reference sequence). Losses at the gene ends were 5 bases for V and 7 bases for J; bases not matched to a gene: 15. The CDR3 has 16 amino acids. The CDR3 region is CSAQRAGGRIGNEQFF. The CDR3 DNA follows: TGCAGTGCTCAGAGGGCGGGAGGGCGGATAGGGAATGAGCAGTTCTTC.

This clonotype was seen repeatedly, ten times or more. The chain joins TRBV19 to TRBJ2-7, with 9 positions matching TRBD1. Germline lookup yields CDR1 LNHDA and CDR2 SQIVND (reference sequence). The J segment lost 3 bases and the V segment lost 3 bases, leaving 6 bases of the junction unmatched. The CDR3 covers 15 residues. The CDR3 region is CASSISPGQGYEQYF. The CDR3 DNA reads as TGTGCCAGTAGTATCTCCCCGGGACAGGGCTACGAGCAGTACTTC. The whole variable domain, filled in from reference TRBV19 and TRBJ2-7, reads DGGITQSPKYLFRKEGQNVTLSCEQNLNHDAMYWYRQDPGQGLRLIYYSQIVNDFQKGDIAEGYSVSREKKESFPLTVTSAQKNPTAFYLCASSISPGQGYEQYFGPGTRLTVT.

This clonotype is termed medium-sized. The chain couples TRBV21-1 to TRBJ2-7; the table's D call TRBD2 went unverified against the DNA. TRBV21-1 is flagged as a pseudogene. This CDR3 has 16 residues. DNA of the CDR3: TGTGCCAGCAGCAAAGAGGAACAGCCAGAGGGCTACGAGCAGTACTTC. It is translated as CASSKEEQPEGYEQYF.

In its sample, this clonotype was seen many times. This chain connects TRBV5-4 to TRBJ2-2; D is undetermined. The length of the CDR3 is 13 residues. Germline V gene sequence: CDR1 SGHNT, CDR2 YYREEE (reference sequence). Trimming left V 5 bases short and J 2 bases short, with 7 bases between. The CDR3 here is CASSPHNTGELFF. CDR3 in DNA: TGTGCCAGCAGTCCGCATAACACCGGGGAGCTGTTTTTT.

The sample holds many counts of this clonotype. V gene TRBV28 combines with J gene TRBJ2-7; D is unresolved. The germline V gene has CDR1 MDHEN and CDR2 SYDVKM. Trimming stripped 4 bases from V and 4 bases from J, with 14 bases between. The CDR3 runs to 14 residues. The CDR3 DNA is TGTGCCAGCAGTTCCCCGACCTTACCTTACGAGCAGTACTTC. Encoded protein: CASSSPTLPYEQYF.

This clonotype rates as medium-sized. The rearrangement uses TRBV20-1 and TRBJ1-1, with D possibly being TRBD1 (5 bases). Germline CDR1 is DFQATT and CDR2 is SNEGSKA (reference sequence). V dropped 5 bases and J dropped 6 bases, with 16 bases sitting between them. The CDR3 totals 13 residues. CDR3: CSAPGGGRAEAFF. DNA for the CDR3: TGCAGTGCTCCGGGGGGTGGTAGAGCTGAAGCTTTCTTT.